The entry that follows covers one TCR beta chain sequence. The antigen remains unidentified. This sample stems from a study of cytomegalovirus exposure and HLA in healthy donors. Looking at the study overall: Unique TCR beta sequences numbering some 120 million came from 150 million to 200 million T cells in an earlier analysis.

Notes on the study in general: Later, an analysis found that common viral pathogens appeared to be linked with several of the most significant clusters. By HLA locus, TCR association rates varied in a later analysis, with DRB1 showing the most and HLA-C the fewest. A few chains tied to CMV proved CMV antigen-specific in vitro.

The primer mix had 60 Vbeta and 13 Jbeta primers. Sequenced by immunoSEQ multiplex PCR; TCRdb stores in-frame clones only, minus some. This table has about 140,000 clones, over 60% appearing once. V lost 4 bases and J lost 2; bases outside the gene matches: 18. CDR1 ENHRY and CDR2 SYGVKD come from the germline V gene. The length of the CDR3 is 20 residues. The source of this sequence is a woman aged 55 to 70 in good health and CMV-seronegative. The chain links TRBV10-3 to TRBJ2-3, with 10 bases fitting TRBD2. The specimen sequenced was PBMCs. CDR3 loop: CAISGSALAGRGITTDTQYF. The CDR3 region has the DNA TGTGCCATCAGTGGATCTGCACTAGCGGGGAGGGGGATTACCACAGATACGCAGTATTTT.